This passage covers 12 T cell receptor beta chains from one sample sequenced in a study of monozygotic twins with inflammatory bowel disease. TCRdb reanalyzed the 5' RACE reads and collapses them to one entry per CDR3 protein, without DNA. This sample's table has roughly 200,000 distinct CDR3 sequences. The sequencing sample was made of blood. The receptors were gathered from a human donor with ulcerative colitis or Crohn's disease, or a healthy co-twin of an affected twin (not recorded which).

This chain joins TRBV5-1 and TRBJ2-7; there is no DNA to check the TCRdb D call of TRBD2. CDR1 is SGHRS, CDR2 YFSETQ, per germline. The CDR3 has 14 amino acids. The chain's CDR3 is CASSPGTSQIGQYF.

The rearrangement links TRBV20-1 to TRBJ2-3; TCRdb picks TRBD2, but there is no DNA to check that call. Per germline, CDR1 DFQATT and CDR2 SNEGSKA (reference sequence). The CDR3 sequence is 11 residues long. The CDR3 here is CSHGTTDTQYF.

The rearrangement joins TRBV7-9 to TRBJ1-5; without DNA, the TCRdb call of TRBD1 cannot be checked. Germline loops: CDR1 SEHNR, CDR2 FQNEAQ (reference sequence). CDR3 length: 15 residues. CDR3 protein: CASSLGGISNQPQHF.

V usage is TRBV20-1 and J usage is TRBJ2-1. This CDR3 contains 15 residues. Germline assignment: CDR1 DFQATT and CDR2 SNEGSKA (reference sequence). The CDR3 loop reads CSARDSKTNHNEQFF.

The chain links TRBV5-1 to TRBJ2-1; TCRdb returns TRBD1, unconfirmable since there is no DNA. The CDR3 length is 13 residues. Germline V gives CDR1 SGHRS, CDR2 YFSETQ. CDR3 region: CASTSGTYNEQFF.

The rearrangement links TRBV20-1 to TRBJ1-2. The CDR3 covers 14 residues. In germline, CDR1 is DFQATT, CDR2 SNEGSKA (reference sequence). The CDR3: CSASSSTANYGYTF.

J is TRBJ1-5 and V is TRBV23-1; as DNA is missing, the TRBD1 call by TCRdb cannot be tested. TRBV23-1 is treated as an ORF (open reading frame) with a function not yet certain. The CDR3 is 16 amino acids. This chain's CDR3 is CASSQSWGTSNQPQHF.

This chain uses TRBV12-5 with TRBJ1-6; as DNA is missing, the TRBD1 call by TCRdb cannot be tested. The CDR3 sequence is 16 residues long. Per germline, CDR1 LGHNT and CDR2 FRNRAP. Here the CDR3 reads CASGRGVSSYNSPLHF.

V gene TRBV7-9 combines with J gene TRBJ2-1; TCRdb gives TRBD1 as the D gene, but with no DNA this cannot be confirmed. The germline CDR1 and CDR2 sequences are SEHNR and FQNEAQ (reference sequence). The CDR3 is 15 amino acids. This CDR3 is CASSYPGQGVYEQFF.

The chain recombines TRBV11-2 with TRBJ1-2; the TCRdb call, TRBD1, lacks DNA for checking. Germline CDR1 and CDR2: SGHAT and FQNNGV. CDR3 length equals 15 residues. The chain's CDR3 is CASSYPTGQFYGYTF.

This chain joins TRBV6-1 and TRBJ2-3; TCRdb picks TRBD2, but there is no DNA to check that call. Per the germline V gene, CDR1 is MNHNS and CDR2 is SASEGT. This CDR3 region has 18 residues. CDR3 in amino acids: CASSEWGGALSLTDTQYF.

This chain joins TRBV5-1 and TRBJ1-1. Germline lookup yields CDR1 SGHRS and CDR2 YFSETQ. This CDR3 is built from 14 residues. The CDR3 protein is CASRTGSVNTEAFF.